Below are 12 T cell receptor beta chains sequenced from a single sample in a study of identical twins. TCRdb ran MiXCR on the 5' RACE reads and lists one entry per CDR3 protein. The sample yields around 1.7 million distinct CDR3 sequences, 25% to 35% seen once. Material: cord blood. These receptors were obtained from a newborn girl in good health.

This clonotype was seen at least ten times. The rearrangement uses TRBV29-1 and TRBJ2-6, with D possibly matching TRBD1 (6 bases). The CDR3 covers 15 residues. Trimming removed 4 bases from V and 0 bases from J, with 10 bases in between. Germline V lookup: CDR1 SQVTM, CDR2 ANQGSEA. This chain's CDR3 is CSVGGQLSGANVLTF. The CDR3 DNA reads TGCAGCGTTGGGGGACAACTCTCTGGGGCCAACGTCCTGACTTTC.

This clonotype was observed a few times. This sequence joins TRBV7-9 and TRBJ1-4, with D perhaps matching TRBD1 (5 bases). Looked up from germline, CDR1 is SEHNR and CDR2 is FQNEAQ (reference sequence). Trimming cost V 3 bases and J 7 bases, with 6 bases left between them. The CDR3 has 12 amino acids. For the CDR3, the DNA is TGTGCCAGCAGCTTGGGGGTTGAAAAACTGTTTTTT. This encodes CASSLGVEKLFF.

This clonotype was detected many times. The chain combines TRBV2 with TRBJ2-3; TRBD2 matches 13 bases. Germline assignment: CDR1 SNHLY and CDR2 FYNNEI. CDR3 size: 19 residues. The V segment lost 7 bases and the J segment 1 base; nucleotides outside the gene matches: 14. The CDR3 is CASIPPGGLAGDGTDTQYF. In DNA, the CDR3 is TGTGCCAGCATCCCCCCTGGCGGACTAGCGGGAGATGGCACAGATACGCAGTATTTT.

This clonotype was counted between two and nine times. The V and J genes are TRBV6-5 and TRBJ1-5; no clear D gene. Trimming took 0 bases from V and 3 from J, leaving 9 bases between them. The CDR3 loop spans 15 amino acids. Germline V gene data show CDR1 as MNHEY and CDR2 as SVGAGI. This CDR3 is CASSYSYEDNQPQHF. In DNA, the CDR3 is TGTGCCAGCAGTTACTCATATGAGGACAATCAGCCCCAGCATTTT.

This clonotype has more than one count but fewer than ten. The V call is TRBV15, the J call TRBJ1-2, with 8 bases that match TRBD1. This CDR3 has 14 amino acids. J gave up 7 bases and V 0 bases, and 4 bases lay outside the gene matches. In germline, CDR1 is LNHNV, CDR2 YYDKDF (reference sequence). The CDR3 spells CATSRDRQGAGYTF. The DNA for the CDR3 is TGTGCCACCAGCAGAGATAGGCAGGGGGCTGGCTACACCTTC.

V is TRBV5-1 and J is TRBJ2-3; D gene unclear. V lost 4 bases to trimming and J lost 4 bases, with 16 bases between them. CDR1 is SGHRS and CDR2 is YFSETQ in the germline V gene. The CDR3 totals 15 residues. The CDR3 nucleotides read TGCGCCAGCAGCCCTGTATTGTTTGCCGCAGATACGCAGTATTTT. Its protein product is CASSPVLFAADTQYF.

This clonotype was observed a handful of times. The chain recombines TRBV14 with TRBJ1-1; D remains ambiguous. The CDR3 spans 14 residues. Germline CDR1 SGHDN, CDR2 FVKESK. Trimming took 1 base from V and 7 from J, leaving 13 bases between them. The CDR3 DNA follows: TGTGCCAGCAGCCAAGGTGTGTCGCATATTGAAGCTTTCTTT. Translating gives CASSQGVSHIEAFF. The variable domain in full, with the rest retrieved from reference TRBV14 and TRBJ1-1, is EAGVTQFPSHSVIEKGQTVTLRCDPISGHDNLYWYRRVMGKEIKFLLHFVKESKQDESGMPNNRFLAERTGGTYSTLKVQPAELEDSGVYFCASSQGVSHIEAFFGQGTRLTVV.

V gene TRBV5-1 combines with J gene TRBJ2-5; D may be TRBD2 (6 bases). V lost 7 bases to trimming and J lost 11 bases, with 24 bases between them. Germline lookup yields CDR1 SGHRS and CDR2 YFSETQ. This CDR3 is built from 14 residues. CDR3 protein: CASSPSRGNNEQYF. The CDR3, as DNA: TGCGCCAGCTCTCCGAGTCGGGGGAACAATGAGCAGTACTTC.

The V gene is TRBV2, the J gene TRBJ2-1; 8 bases fit TRBD2. Germline CDR1 is SNHLY and CDR2 is FYNNEI. The CDR3 extends over 16 amino acids. J lost 2 bases, V lost 5 bases, and 8 bases had no gene match. The CDR3 is CASSFSGKGTYNEQFF. The CDR3 nucleotides read TGTGCCAGCAGTTTTAGCGGGAAGGGGACCTACAATGAGCAGTTCTTC.

The CDR3 bases are TGTGCCCGAAGGGATCACCCCATGAACACTGAAGCTTTCTTT. This translates into CARRDHPMNTEAFF. V usage is TRBV30 and J usage is TRBJ1-1, with D unclear. Germline V gene sequence: CDR1 GTSNPN, CDR2 SVGIG (reference sequence). Deletions cut 8 bases from V and 0 bases from J, with 16 bases between. This CDR3 is 14 amino acids long.

The rearrangement uses TRBV28 and TRBJ1-1; 9 bases line up with TRBD1. Germline values: CDR1 MDHEN, CDR2 SYDVKM. The CDR3 sequence is 19 residues long. Trimming at V came to 1 base and at J to 0 bases, leaving 12 bases not matched to a gene. CDR3 protein: CASSLYGRWGQGMNTEAFF. The CDR3 coding sequence is TGTGCCAGCAGTTTATATGGGAGGTGGGGACAGGGTATGAACACTGAAGCTTTCTTT.

This clonotype was recorded a few times. The V and J genes are TRBV28 and TRBJ2-3, with D perhaps TRBD1 or TRBD2 (6 bases each). CDR3 length: 15 residues. V shed 5 bases and J shed 5 bases, with 17 bases lying between them. Germline loops: CDR1 MDHEN, CDR2 SYDVKM. CDR3 DNA: TGTGCCAGCAGTACTTCAGGGGTCGGGGGAGATACGCAGTATTTT. This translates into CASSTSGVGGDTQYF.